Shown below are 15 T cell receptor beta chains from a single sample sequenced in a study of T-cell reconstitution after alpha-beta-depleted transplantation in children. Unique molecular identifiers were used in preparing the TCRbeta library. Each CDR3 protein is one row after TCRdb ran MiXCR on the PCR reads. The table includes 750,000 to 950,000 distinct CDR3 sequences, roughly 16% detected once. This specimen was PBMCs, mostly from graft donor cells, taken 360 days after TCRalphabeta/CD19-depleted stem cell transplant. The receptor set was obtained from a male patient between 10 and 17 years old who had a stem cell transplant for acute lymphoblastic leukemia, so the T cells may come from the graft donor.

V and J are TRBV7-9 and TRBJ2-3; 7 nucleotides line up with TRBD1. The ends lost 5 bases at V and 1 base at J; junction bases unmatched: 3. The CDR3 sequence is 14 residues long. CDR1 SEHNR and CDR2 FQNEAQ come from the germline V gene (reference sequence). CDR3 sequence reads: CASSRGQRTDTQYF. CDR3 bases: TGTGCCAGCAGCCGGGGACAGCGCACAGATACGCAGTATTTT.

The chain joins TRBV11-1 to TRBJ2-4; 7 bases match TRBD1. The CDR3 is made up of 18 amino acids. The junction had 13 bases not matched to a gene; V was cut back by 4 bases and J by 1 base. Per germline, CDR1 SGHAT and CDR2 FQDESV (reference sequence). DNA for the CDR3: TGTGCCAGCAGCTCCAGGACAGGCCAGAGAAGTGCCAAAAACATTCAGTACTTC. Protein: CASSSRTGQRSAKNIQYF.

In DNA, the CDR3 is TGTGCCACCAGCAGAGCTATGGGACAGCACCAAGAGACCCAGTACTTC. Translation gives CATSRAMGQHQETQYF. This chain joins TRBV15 and TRBJ2-5, with 7 bases identical to TRBD1. V shed 1 base and J 0 bases; nucleotides not matched to a gene: 5. This CDR3 contains 16 residues. The germline CDR1 and CDR2 sequences are LNHNV and YYDKDF (reference sequence). Full variable domain (missing parts from reference TRBV15 and TRBJ2-5): DAMVIQNPRYQVTQFGKPVTLSCSQTLNHNVMYWYQQKSSQAPKLLFHYYDKDFNNEADTPDNFQSRRPNTSFCFLDIRSPGLGDTAMYLCATSRAMGQHQETQYFGPGTRLLVL.

Many counts were recorded for this clonotype. The chain recombines TRBV5-1 with TRBJ2-2, with D possibly being TRBD1 (6 bases). In germline, CDR1 is SGHRS, CDR2 YFSETQ. V gave up 4 bases and J gave up 0 bases, with 16 bases separating them. The CDR3 totals 17 residues. The CDR3 bases are TGCGCCAGCAGCCCGTTGGAACAGGGCGCGAACACCGGGGAGCTGTTTTTT. Residues: CASSPLEQGANTGELFF.

The V and J genes are TRBV5-1 and TRBJ2-7, with D uncertain. Trimming left V 1 base short and J 4 bases short, with 12 bases between. CDR3 length: 14 amino acids. Germline assignment: CDR1 SGHRS and CDR2 YFSETQ. The CDR3 loop is CASSLLVVGYEQYF. The CDR3, as DNA: TGCGCCAGCAGCTTGTTAGTGGTGGGGTACGAGCAGTACTTC.

In this sample, this clonotype turned up a few times. The rearrangement joins TRBV2 to TRBJ2-7; D not resolved. V was clipped by 9 bases and J by 8 bases, with 20 bases between them. Germline V gives CDR1 SNHLY, CDR2 FYNNEI. There are 13 residues in the CDR3. This CDR3 reads CASRPLWPPQQYF. For the CDR3, the DNA is TGTGCCAGTCGACCACTCTGGCCCCCTCAGCAGTACTTC.

V is TRBV6-1 and J is TRBJ1-3, with a tentative D call TRBD1 (5 bases). The germline V and J ends were trimmed by 5 bases and 0 bases, with 11 bases remaining between them. This CDR3 comprises 15 residues. Germline V gene lookup returns CDR1 MNHNS and CDR2 SASEGT. CDR3 in amino acids: CASSQQVISGNTIYF. DNA of the CDR3: TGTGCCAGCAGTCAACAGGTGATCTCTGGAAACACCATATATTTT.

This clonotype was seen many times. This chain joins TRBV6-1 and TRBJ2-7, with 7 bases aligning to TRBD1. The V gene's germline CDR1 is MNHNS and CDR2 SASEGT. J was trimmed by 4 bases and V by 6 bases; bases with no gene match: 9. CDR3 length equals 14 residues. The CDR3 loop reads CASSWDSRIYEQYF. The CDR3 DNA reads TGTGCCAGCAGCTGGGACAGCCGAATTTACGAGCAGTACTTC.

The chain uses TRBV6-5 and TRBJ1-2, with a tentative D call TRBD1 (6 bases). The CDR3 is 13 residues long. With 4 bases removed from V and 5 bases from J, the gap between germline ends came to 11 bases. The V gene's germline CDR1 is MNHEY and CDR2 SVGAGI. CDR3 in DNA: TGTGCCAGCAGTTTCCTACAGGGTTATGGCTACACCTTC. Protein: CASSFLQGYGYTF.

At least ten counts were recorded for this clonotype. The chain joins TRBV6-1 to TRBJ2-1; D not resolved. The CDR3 runs 17 residues. Germline V gives CDR1 MNHNS, CDR2 SASEGT. V was shortened by 8 bases and J by 0 bases, with 20 bases between the two germline ends. The CDR3: CASARVGRRSSYNEQFF. CDR3 in DNA: TGTGCCAGCGCCCGGGTAGGGCGTCGGAGCTCCTACAATGAGCAGTTCTTC.

This clonotype occurred a few times. The J gene is TRBJ2-7, the V gene TRBV7-9; D tentatively fits TRBD1 or TRBD2 (5 bases each). V was trimmed by 5 bases and J by 7 bases, leaving 18 bases between them. Germline-derived CDR1 and CDR2 are SEHNR and FQNEAQ (reference sequence). The CDR3 runs 14 residues. CDR3 amino acids: CASSRSSGLGEQYF. The CDR3 nucleotides are TGTGCCAGCAGCCGTAGTTCGGGGCTGGGGGAGCAGTACTTC.

The rearrangement joins TRBV10-3 to TRBJ2-1; 9 bases line up with TRBD2. From germline, CDR1 is ENHRY and CDR2 SYGVKD. The CDR3 covers 15 residues. V was pared by 0 bases and J by 7 bases, with 4 bases of the junction left unmatched. CDR3: CAISESSGRKNEQFF. CDR3 nucleotides: TGTGCCATCAGTGAGTCGAGCGGGAGGAAAAATGAGCAGTTCTTC.

The chain couples TRBV20-1 to TRBJ2-1; 11 bases map to TRBD2. The length of the CDR3 is 14 residues. Trimming took 6 bases from V and 2 from J; bases not matched to a gene: 3. Germline loops: CDR1 DFQATT, CDR2 SNEGSKA (reference sequence). The CDR3 spells CSASSGRAYNEQFF. The CDR3 DNA sequence: TGCAGTGCGAGTAGCGGGAGGGCCTACAATGAGCAGTTCTTC.

The chain joins TRBV3-1 to TRBJ1-1, with no clear D. Germline lookup yields CDR1 LGHDT and CDR2 YNNKEL (reference sequence). The V and J ends lost 0 bases and 4 bases respectively, with 9 bases between them. The CDR3 extends over 14 amino acids. This CDR3 reads CASSQDGRGTEAFF. The CDR3 DNA sequence: TGTGCCAGCAGCCAAGATGGGCGCGGCACTGAAGCTTTCTTT.

In this sample, this clonotype turned up a few times. V is TRBV7-9 and J is TRBJ2-1; D gene unclear. Trimming removed 2 bases at V and 3 bases at J, with 5 bases between. The CDR3 length is 13 residues. Germline V gives CDR1 SEHNR, CDR2 FQNEAQ (reference sequence). The CDR3 DNA is TGTGCCAGCAGCTTAAACGTCTACAATGAGCAGTTCTTC. This codes for CASSLNVYNEQFF.